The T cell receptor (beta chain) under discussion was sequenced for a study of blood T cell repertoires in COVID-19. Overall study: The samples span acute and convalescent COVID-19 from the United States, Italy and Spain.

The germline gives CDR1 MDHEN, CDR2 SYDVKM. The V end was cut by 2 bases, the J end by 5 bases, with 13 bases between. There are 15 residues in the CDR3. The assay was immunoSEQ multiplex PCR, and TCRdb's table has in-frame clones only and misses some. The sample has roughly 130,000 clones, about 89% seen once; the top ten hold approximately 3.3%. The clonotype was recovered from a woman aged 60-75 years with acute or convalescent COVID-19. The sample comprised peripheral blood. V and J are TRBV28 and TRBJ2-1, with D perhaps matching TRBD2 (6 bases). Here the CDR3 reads CASSLGGAVDNEQFF. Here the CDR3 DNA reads TGTGCCAGCAGTTTAGGCGGGGCCGTGGACAATGAGCAGTTCTTC.